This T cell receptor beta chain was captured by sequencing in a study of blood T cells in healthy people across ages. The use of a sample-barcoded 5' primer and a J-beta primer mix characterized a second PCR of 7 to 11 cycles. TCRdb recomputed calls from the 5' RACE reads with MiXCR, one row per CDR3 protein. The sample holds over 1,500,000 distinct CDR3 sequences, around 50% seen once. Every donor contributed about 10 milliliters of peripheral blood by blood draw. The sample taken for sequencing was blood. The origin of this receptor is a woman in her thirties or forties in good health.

In nucleotides, the CDR3 is TGCAGCGTTGAAGGATGGGGGAACTATGGCTACACCTTC. Translating gives CSVEGWGNYGYTF. This chain links TRBV29-1 with TRBJ1-2; tentatively, D is TRBD1 (5 bases). CDR1 and CDR2 from the germline V gene are SQVTM and ANQGSEA. The CDR3 spans 13 residues. Trimming left V 1 base short and J 2 bases short, with 8 bases between.